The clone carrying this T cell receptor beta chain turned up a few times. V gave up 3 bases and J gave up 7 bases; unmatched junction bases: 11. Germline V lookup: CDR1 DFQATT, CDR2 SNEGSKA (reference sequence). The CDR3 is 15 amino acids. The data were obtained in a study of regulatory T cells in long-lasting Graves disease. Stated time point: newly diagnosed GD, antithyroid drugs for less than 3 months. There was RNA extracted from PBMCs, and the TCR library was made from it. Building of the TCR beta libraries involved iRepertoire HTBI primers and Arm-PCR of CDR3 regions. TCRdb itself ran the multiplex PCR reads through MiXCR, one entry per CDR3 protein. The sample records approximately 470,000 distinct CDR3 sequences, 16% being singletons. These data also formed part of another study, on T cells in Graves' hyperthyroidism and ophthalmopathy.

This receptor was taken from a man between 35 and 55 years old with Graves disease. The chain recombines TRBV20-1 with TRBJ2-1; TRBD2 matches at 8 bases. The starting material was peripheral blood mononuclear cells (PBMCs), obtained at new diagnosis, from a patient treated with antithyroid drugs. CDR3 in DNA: TGCAGTGCTAGGGGGCCAGCGGGAGCGGGGAATGAGCAGTTCTTC. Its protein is CSARGPAGAGNEQFF.